What follows is one TCR beta chain and its context. The antigen is not known. Germline and junction disagree at one end, which may indicate a read error. Healthy bone marrow donors supplied every sample. The data derive from a study of cytomegalovirus exposure and HLA in healthy donors. Regarding the study as a whole: Immune exposure data for these donors was limited to CMV serostatus. When a later analysis was performed, an Asian-associated ancestry cluster reportedly had fewer N-insertions than the roughly 690-donor mean. Some highly shared sequence variants likely arose as a pipeline artifact.

Both 60 Vbeta primers and 13 Jbeta primers went into the PCR. The method was immunoSEQ multiplex PCR; TCRdb's version includes in-frame clones alone and lacks a portion of them. The profile shows about 130,000 clones, around 78% of them singletons. This CDR3 has 14 residues. Germline CDR1 SEHNR, CDR2 FQNEAQ (reference sequence). Sequenced sample: PBMCs. V is TRBV7-9 and J is TRBJ1-2; TRBD1 matches 8 bases. The receptor was isolated from a woman aged 45-65 years in good health and CMV-seronegative. The chain's CDR3 is CASSLQGAGYGYPF. CDR3 DNA: TGTGCCAGCAGCTTACAGGGGGCTGGCTATGGCTACCCCTTC.